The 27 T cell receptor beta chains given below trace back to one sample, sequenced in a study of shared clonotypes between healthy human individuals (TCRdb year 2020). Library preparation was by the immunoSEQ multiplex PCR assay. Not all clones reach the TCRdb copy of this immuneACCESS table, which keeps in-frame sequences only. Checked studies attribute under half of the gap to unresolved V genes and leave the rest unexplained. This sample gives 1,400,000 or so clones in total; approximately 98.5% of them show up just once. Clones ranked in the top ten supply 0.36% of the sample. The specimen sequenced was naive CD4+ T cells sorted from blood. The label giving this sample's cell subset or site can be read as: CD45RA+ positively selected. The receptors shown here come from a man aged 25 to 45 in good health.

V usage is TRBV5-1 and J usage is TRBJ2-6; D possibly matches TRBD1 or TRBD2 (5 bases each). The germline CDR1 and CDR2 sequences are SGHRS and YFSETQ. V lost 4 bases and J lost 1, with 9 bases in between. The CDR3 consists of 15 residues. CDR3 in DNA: TGCGCCAGCAGCCGTGAGGGGTCTGGGGCCAACGTCCTGACTTTC. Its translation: CASSREGSGANVLTF.

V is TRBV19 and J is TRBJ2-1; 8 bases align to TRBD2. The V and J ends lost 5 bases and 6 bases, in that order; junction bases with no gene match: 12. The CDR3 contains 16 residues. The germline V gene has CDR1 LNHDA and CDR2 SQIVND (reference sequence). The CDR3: CASSSLAGLTGNEQFF. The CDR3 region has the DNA TGTGCCAGTAGTTCCTTAGCGGGACTAACGGGCAATGAGCAGTTCTTC.

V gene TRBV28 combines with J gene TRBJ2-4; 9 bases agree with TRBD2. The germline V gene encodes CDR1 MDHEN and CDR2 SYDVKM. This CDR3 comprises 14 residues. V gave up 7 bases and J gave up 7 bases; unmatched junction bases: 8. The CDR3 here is CASTRLGTSNIQYF. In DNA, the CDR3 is TGTGCCAGCACAAGATTAGGGACTAGCAACATTCAGTACTTC. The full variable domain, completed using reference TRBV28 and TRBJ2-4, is DVKVTQSSRYLVKRTGEKVFLECVQDMDHENMFWYRQDPGLGLRLIYFSYDVKMKEKGDIPEGYSVSREKKERFSLILESASTNQTSMYLCASTRLGTSNIQYFGAGTRLSVL.

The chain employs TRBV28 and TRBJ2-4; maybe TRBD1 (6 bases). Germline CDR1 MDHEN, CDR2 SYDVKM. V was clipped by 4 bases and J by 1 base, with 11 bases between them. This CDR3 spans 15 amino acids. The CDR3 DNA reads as TGTGCCAGCAGTTGGACAGAGCAGGCCAAAAACATTCAGTACTTC. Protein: CASSWTEQAKNIQYF.

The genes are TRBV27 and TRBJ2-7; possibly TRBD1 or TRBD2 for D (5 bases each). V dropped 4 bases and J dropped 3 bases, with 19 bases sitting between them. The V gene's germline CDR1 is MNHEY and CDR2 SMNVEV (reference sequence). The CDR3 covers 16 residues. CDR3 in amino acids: CASSSSDGTVGYEQYF. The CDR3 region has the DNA TGTGCCAGCAGTTCCTCGGACGGGACGGTGGGCTACGAGCAGTACTTC.

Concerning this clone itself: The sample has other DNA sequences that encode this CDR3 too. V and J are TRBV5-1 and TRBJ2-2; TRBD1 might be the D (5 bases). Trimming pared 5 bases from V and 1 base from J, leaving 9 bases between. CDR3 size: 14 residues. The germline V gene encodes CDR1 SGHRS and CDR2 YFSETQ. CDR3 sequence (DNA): TGCGCCAGCAGTCCCCAGGGGAACACCGGGGAGCTGTTTTTT. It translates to CASSPQGNTGELFF.

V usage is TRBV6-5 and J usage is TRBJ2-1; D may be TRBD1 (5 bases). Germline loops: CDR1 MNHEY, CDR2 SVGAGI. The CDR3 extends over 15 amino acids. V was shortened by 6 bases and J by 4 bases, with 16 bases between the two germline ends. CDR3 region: CASSPRQSLYNEQFF. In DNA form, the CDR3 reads TGTGCCAGCAGCCCCCGACAGAGCCTTTACAATGAGCAGTTCTTC.

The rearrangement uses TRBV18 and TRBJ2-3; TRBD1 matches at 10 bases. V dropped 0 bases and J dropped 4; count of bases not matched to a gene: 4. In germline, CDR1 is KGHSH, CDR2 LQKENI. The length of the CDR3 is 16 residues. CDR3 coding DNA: TGTGCCAGCTCACCACCCGGGACAGGGGATCCAGATACGCAGTATTTT. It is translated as CASSPPGTGDPDTQYF.

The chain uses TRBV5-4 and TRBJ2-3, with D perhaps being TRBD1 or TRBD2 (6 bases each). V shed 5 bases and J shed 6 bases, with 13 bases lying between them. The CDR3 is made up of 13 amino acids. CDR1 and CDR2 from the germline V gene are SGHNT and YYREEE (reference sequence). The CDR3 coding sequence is TGTGCCAGCAGTGGGGGGCCTGGGGATACGCAGTATTTT. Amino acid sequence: CASSGGPGDTQYF.

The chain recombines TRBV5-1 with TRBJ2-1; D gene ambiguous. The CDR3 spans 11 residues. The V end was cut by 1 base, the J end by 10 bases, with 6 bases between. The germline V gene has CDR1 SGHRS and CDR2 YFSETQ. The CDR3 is CASSLFREQFF. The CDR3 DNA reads TGCGCCAGCAGCTTGTTCCGGGAGCAGTTCTTC. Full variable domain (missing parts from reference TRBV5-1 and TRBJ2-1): KAGVTQTPRYLIKTRGQQVTLSCSPISGHRSVSWYQQTPGQGLQFLFEYFSETQRNKGNFPGRFSGRQFSNSRSEMNVSTLELGDSALYLCASSLFREQFFGPGTRLTVL.

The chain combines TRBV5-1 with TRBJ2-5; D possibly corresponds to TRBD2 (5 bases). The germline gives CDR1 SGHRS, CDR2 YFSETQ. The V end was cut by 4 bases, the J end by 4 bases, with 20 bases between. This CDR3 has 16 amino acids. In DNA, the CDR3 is TGCGCCAGCAGCCGTGGCCTTCGGGAATTGGGAGAGACCCAGTACTTC. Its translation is CASSRGLRELGETQYF.

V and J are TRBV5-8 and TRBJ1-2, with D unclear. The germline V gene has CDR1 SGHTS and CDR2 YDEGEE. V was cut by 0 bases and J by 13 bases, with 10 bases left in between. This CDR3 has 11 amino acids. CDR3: CASSLEVAITF. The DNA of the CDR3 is TGTGCCAGCAGCTTGGAAGTGGCCATCACCTTC.

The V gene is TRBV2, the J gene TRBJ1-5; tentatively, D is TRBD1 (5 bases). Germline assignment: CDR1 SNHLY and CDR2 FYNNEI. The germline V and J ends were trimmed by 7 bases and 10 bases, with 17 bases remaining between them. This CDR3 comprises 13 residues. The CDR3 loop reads CASMRGENGPQHF. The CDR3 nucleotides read TGTGCCAGCATGAGGGGCGAAAACGGACCCCAGCATTTT.

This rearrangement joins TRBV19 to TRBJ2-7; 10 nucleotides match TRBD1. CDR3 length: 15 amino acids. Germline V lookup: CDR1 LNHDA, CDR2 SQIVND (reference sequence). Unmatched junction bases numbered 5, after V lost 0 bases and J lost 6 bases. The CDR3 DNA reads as TGTGCCAGTAGTATAGAGGGGACAGGGGTATCCGAGCAGTACTTC. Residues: CASSIEGTGVSEQYF.

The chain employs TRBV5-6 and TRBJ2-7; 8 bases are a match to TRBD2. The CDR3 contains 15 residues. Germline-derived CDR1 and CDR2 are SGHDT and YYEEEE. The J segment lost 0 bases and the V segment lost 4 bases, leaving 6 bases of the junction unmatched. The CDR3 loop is CASSPRGGRSYEQYF. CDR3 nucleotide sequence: TGTGCCAGCAGCCCCCGGGGGGGACGCTCCTACGAGCAGTACTTC.

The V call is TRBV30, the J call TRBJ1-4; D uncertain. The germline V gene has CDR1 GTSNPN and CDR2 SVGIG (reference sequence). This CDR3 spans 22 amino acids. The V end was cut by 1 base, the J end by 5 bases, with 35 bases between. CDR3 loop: CAWSDRNWGHQKKRRENEKLFF. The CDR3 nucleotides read TGTGCCTGGAGTGATCGGAACTGGGGTCACCAGAAAAAACGCCGGGAGAATGAAAAACTGTTTTTT.

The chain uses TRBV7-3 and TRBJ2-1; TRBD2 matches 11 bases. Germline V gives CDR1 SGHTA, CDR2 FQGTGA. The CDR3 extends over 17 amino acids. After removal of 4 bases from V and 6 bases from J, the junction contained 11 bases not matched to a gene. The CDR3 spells CASSSPTVTSGANEQFF. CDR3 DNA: TGTGCCAGCAGCTCCCCTACCGTGACTAGCGGGGCCAATGAGCAGTTCTTC.

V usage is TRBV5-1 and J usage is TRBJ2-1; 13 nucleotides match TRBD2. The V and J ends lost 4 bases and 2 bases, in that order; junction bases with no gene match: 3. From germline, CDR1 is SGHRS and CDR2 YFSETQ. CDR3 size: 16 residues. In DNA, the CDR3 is TGCGCCAGCAGCGGGGGGACTAGCGGGGCCTACAATGAGCAGTTCTTC. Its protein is CASSGGTSGAYNEQFF.

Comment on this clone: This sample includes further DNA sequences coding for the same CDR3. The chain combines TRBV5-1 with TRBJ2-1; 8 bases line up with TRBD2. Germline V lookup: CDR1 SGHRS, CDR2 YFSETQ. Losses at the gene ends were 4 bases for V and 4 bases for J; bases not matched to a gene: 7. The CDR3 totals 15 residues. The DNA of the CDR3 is TGCGCCAGCAGCGTAGGACTAGCAGCGTACAATGAGCAGTTCTTC. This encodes CASSVGLAAYNEQFF.

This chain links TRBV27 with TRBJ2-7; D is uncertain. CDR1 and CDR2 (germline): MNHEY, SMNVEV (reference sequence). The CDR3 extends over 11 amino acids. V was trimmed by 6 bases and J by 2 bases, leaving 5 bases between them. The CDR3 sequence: CASRLTYEQYF. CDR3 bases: TGTGCCAGCAGATTAACCTACGAGCAGTACTTC.

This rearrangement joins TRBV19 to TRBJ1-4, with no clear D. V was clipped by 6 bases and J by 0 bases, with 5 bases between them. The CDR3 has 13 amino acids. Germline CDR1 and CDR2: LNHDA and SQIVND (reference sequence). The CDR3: CASSGATNEKLFF. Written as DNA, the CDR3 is TGTGCCAGTAGCGGGGCAACTAATGAAAAACTGTTTTTT.

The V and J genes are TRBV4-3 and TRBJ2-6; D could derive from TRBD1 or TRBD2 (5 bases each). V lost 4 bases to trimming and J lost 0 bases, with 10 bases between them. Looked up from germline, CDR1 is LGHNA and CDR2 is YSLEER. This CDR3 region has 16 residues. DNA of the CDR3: TGCGCCAGCAGCCGGAAGGGGAGCTCTGGGGCCAACGTCCTGACTTTC. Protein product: CASSRKGSSGANVLTF.

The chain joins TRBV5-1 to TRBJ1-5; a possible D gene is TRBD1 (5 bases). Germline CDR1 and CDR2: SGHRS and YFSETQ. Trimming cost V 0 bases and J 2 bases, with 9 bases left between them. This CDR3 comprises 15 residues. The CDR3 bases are TGCGCCAGCAGCTTGGATCAAGGGGGCAATCAGCCCCAGCATTTT. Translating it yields CASSLDQGGNQPQHF.

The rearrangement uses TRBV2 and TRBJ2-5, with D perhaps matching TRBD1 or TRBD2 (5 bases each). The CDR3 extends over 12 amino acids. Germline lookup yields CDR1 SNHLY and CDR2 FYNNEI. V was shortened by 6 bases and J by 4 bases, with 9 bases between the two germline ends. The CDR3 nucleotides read TGTGCCAGCAGGGGACCCGGAGAGACCCAGTACTTC. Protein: CASRGPGETQYF.

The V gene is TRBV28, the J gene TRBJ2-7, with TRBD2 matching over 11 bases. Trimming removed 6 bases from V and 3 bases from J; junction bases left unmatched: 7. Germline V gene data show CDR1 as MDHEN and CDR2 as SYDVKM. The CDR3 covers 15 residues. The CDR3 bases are TGTGCCAGCAGATCCGGGACTAGCGGCCTCTACGAGCAGTACTTC. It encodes CASRSGTSGLYEQYF. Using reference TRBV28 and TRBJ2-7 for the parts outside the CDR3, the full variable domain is DVKVTQSSRYLVKRTGEKVFLECVQDMDHENMFWYRQDPGLGLRLIYFSYDVKMKEKGDIPEGYSVSREKKERFSLILESASTNQTSMYLCASRSGTSGLYEQYFGPGTRLTVT.

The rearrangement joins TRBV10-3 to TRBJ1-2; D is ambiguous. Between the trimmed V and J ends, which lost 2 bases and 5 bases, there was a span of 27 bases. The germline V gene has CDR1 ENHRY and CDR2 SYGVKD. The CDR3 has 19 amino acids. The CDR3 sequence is CAISEAGVGIRAGQYGYTF. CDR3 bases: TGTGCCATCAGTGAGGCGGGAGTGGGGATTCGGGCGGGCCAGTATGGCTACACCTTC.

The CDR3 DNA is TGCGCCAGCAGCCAAGATGGCGGGCAGGGAAACATTCAGTACTTC. Amino acids: CASSQDGGQGNIQYF. The chain recombines TRBV4-3 with TRBJ2-4, with D tentatively TRBD1 or TRBD2 (5 bases each). The V gene lost 0 bases and the J gene lost 6 bases, with 12 bases spanning the gap. The germline V gene encodes CDR1 LGHNA and CDR2 YSLEER. CDR3 length equals 15 residues.